Below are 16 T cell receptor beta chains sequenced from a single sample in a study of regulatory T cells in long-lasting Graves disease. Construction of TCR beta libraries relied on iRepertoire HTBI primers and on Arm-PCR targeting CDR3 regions. TCRdb independently ran MiXCR on the multiplex PCR reads; one entry per CDR3 protein. The sample contains some 560,000 distinct CDR3 sequences, around 16% of which appear only once. Noted time point: newly diagnosed GD, antithyroid drugs for less than 3 months. RNA extracted from PBMCs served as the sequencing template. The same sample was also studied in work on T cells in Graves' hyperthyroidism and ophthalmopathy.

The sample consisted of peripheral blood mononuclear cells (PBMCs), taken at new diagnosis, from a patient treated with antithyroid drugs. Receptors were obtained from a woman in her forties or fifties with Graves disease.

Only one count was recorded for this clonotype. V and J are TRBV11-2 and TRBJ2-7, with 11 bases matching TRBD2. The CDR3 is 16 residues long. Germline CDR1 and CDR2: SGHAT and FQNNGV. The ends lost 5 bases at V and 1 base at J; junction bases unmatched: 7. The DNA for the CDR3 is TGTGCCAGCAGCCTTAGTAGCGGGGGGGTGTCCTACGAGCAGTACTTC. Its translation: CASSLSSGGVSYEQYF.

This clonotype was seen repeatedly, ten times or more. The gene calls are TRBV11-3 and TRBJ2-1; TRBD2 agrees at 8 bases. There are 15 residues in the CDR3. The J segment lost 7 bases and the V segment lost 1 base, leaving 6 bases of the junction unmatched. The germline V gene encodes CDR1 SGHNT and CDR2 YENEEA. CDR3 sequence reads: CASSLAGGPENEQFF. The CDR3 region has the DNA TGTGCCAGCAGCTTAGCGGGGGGGCCAGAGAATGAGCAGTTCTTC.

At least ten counts were recorded for this clonotype. This chain connects TRBV18 to TRBJ2-1, with no clear D. The ends were cut back, 0 bases at V and 8 bases at J, with 20 bases in the middle. The CDR3 is 17 amino acids. The germline V gene encodes CDR1 KGHSH and CDR2 LQKENI. The CDR3 DNA follows: TGTGCCAGCTCACCACCAGTAGGGTTCGGTACAAGTGATGAGCAGTTCTTC. Amino acids: CASSPPVGFGTSDEQFF.

The chain couples TRBV19 to TRBJ1-5, with D hard to call. This CDR3 region has 15 residues. CDR1 and CDR2 (germline): LNHDA, SQIVND (reference sequence). V was pared by 7 bases and J by 3 bases, with 16 bases between. Written as DNA, the CDR3 is TGTGCCAGTATTATGGGAGGCAGCCCCAATCAGCCCCAGCATTTT. Translated: CASIMGGSPNQPQHF.

The J gene is TRBJ2-1, the V gene TRBV6-2 or TRBV6-3; D unresolved. The CDR3 runs 12 residues. With 6 bases removed from V and 8 bases from J, the gap between germline ends came to 11 bases. CDR1 and CDR2 from the germline V gene are MNHEY and SVGEGT. In nucleotides, the CDR3 is TGTGCCAGCAGGCGAACGAGAGATGAGCAGTTCTTC. It is translated as CASRRTRDEQFF.

The chain's CDR3 is CATSRDGVSGGEETQYF. CDR3 coding DNA: TGTGCCACCAGCAGAGATGGGGTATCGGGGGGAGAAGAGACCCAGTACTTC. The rearrangement joins TRBV15 to TRBJ2-5; TRBD2 matches at 7 bases. There are 17 residues in the CDR3. Trimming took 0 bases from V and 3 from J; bases not matched to a gene: 10. Germline V gene sequence: CDR1 LNHNV, CDR2 YYDKDF (reference sequence).

On this clonotype itself: This is likely an artifact of a read error, given a far larger clone one base away. The CDR3 nucleotides read TGTGCCAGCTCACCAGGGGTCGACTACAATGGGCAGTTCTTC. This translates into CASSPGVDYNGQFF. The genes are TRBV18 and TRBJ2-5, with a possible D match to TRBD2 (5 bases). The J call may be wrong; the DNA end is better matched by TRBJ2-1. The CDR3 covers 14 residues. Germline V gene lookup returns CDR1 KGHSH and CDR2 LQKENI.

This clonotype was seen ten or more times. This chain joins TRBV20-1 and TRBJ1-5; 8 nucleotides match TRBD1. CDR1 is DFQATT, CDR2 SNEGSKA, per germline (reference sequence). The CDR3 loop spans 14 amino acids. The V segment lost 6 bases and the J segment 6 bases; nucleotides outside the gene matches: 10. Here the CDR3 reads CSAGQGTASQPQHF. In nucleotides, the CDR3 is TGCAGTGCAGGACAGGGAACGGCAAGTCAGCCCCAGCATTTT.

This clonotype was found many times. The chain joins TRBV28 to TRBJ2-3; D not certain. Germline-derived CDR1 and CDR2 are MDHEN and SYDVKM. The V end was cut by 7 bases, the J end by 2 bases, with 16 bases between. The CDR3 totals 15 residues. CDR3 amino acids: CASIPSAFDTDTQYF. In nucleotides, the CDR3 is TGTGCCAGCATACCGTCGGCATTTGACACAGATACGCAGTATTTT. Full variable domain (outside the CDR3, taken from reference TRBV28 and TRBJ2-3): DVKVTQSSRYLVKRTGEKVFLECVQDMDHENMFWYRQDPGLGLRLIYFSYDVKMKEKGDIPEGYSVSREKKERFSLILESASTNQTSMYLCASIPSAFDTDTQYFGPGTRLTVL.

The V gene is TRBV27, the J gene TRBJ1-2; D not resolved. CDR1 MNHEY and CDR2 SMNVEV come from the germline V gene (reference sequence). The length of the CDR3 is 11 residues. Trimming shortened V by 5 bases and J by 7 bases, and 8 bases separated the two germline ends. As DNA, the CDR3 is TGTGCCAGCAGTCACGGGTCTGGCTACACCTTC. Its translation is CASSHGSGYTF.

This clonotype was found many times. The rearrangement links TRBV7-8 to TRBJ1-1, with a possible D match to TRBD1 (6 bases). The CDR3 loop spans 16 amino acids. The V end was cut by 4 bases, the J end by 1 base, with 16 bases between. Germline V gene lookup returns CDR1 SGHVS and CDR2 FQNEAQ. The CDR3 protein is CASSSRDTNWNTEAFF. CDR3 DNA sequence: TGTGCCAGCAGCTCCCGGGACACGAACTGGAACACTGAAGCTTTCTTT.

The chain couples TRBV15 to TRBJ1-1; unclear D gene. This CDR3 has 15 amino acids. Germline loops: CDR1 LNHNV, CDR2 YYDKDF (reference sequence). Trimming took 0 bases from V and 6 from J, leaving 14 bases between them. This CDR3 reads CATSRDMQFTPEAFF. Written as DNA, the CDR3 is TGTGCCACCAGCAGAGATATGCAGTTTACCCCTGAAGCTTTCTTT.

The rearrangement links TRBV12-3 or TRBV12-4 to TRBJ2-1; D uncertain. The V end was cut by 7 bases, the J end by 4 bases, with 11 bases between. The CDR3 runs to 13 residues. CDR3 DNA sequence: TGTGCCAGCAAACTCCTAATTTACAATGAGCAGTTCTTC. Amino acid sequence: CASKLLIYNEQFF.

The chain is built from TRBV7-6 and TRBJ2-1; possibly TRBD2 for D (7 bases). The CDR3 is 16 residues long. The germline V gene has CDR1 SGHVS and CDR2 FNYEAQ. The V gene lost 0 bases and the J gene lost 8 bases, with 17 bases spanning the gap. The CDR3: CASSLADGGRVDEQFF. The CDR3 nucleotides read TGTGCCAGCAGCTTAGCTGACGGGGGGCGCGTCGATGAGCAGTTCTTC.

This clonotype was counted a few times. V usage is TRBV15 and J usage is TRBJ1-5, with D uncertain. The CDR3 loop spans 14 amino acids. The V end lost 4 bases, the J end lost 6 bases, and 13 bases lay between the germline ends. From germline, CDR1 is LNHNV and CDR2 YYDKDF (reference sequence). The CDR3 is CATSKKEGFQPQHF. In nucleotides, the CDR3 is TGTGCCACCAGCAAGAAGGAGGGTTTTCAGCCCCAGCATTTT.

This clonotype appeared a few times. The rearrangement uses TRBV9 and TRBJ2-7; 9 bases match TRBD1. Germline lookup yields CDR1 SGDLS and CDR2 YYNGEE. J was trimmed by 6 bases and V by 4 bases; bases with no gene match: 8. The CDR3 length is 14 residues. Here the CDR3 reads CASSLGTGSGEQYF. Here the CDR3 DNA reads TGTGCCAGCAGCTTGGGGACAGGGTCAGGCGAGCAGTACTTC.